This record covers a single TCR beta chain. Its antigen is still unknown. Via MiXCR, TCRdb re-called the RT-PCR reads, giving one row per CDR3 protein. The data contain 650,000 or so distinct CDR3 sequences, about 14% of them singletons. V lost 7 bases and J lost 5; bases outside the gene matches: 8. The CDR3 is made up of 14 amino acids. This entry comes from a study of response to subunit inactivated influenza vaccine. Study conclusions and caveats: That few new T cells are recruited by each seasonal influenza vaccination was the authors' suggestion.

This TCR was sampled from a man aged 45 to 65 who received an inactivated influenza vaccine. Sample: PBMCs from blood, taken approximately 15 days before vaccination. V usage is TRBV12-3 or TRBV12-4 and J usage is TRBJ2-1; 7 positions agree with TRBD2. CDR3 coding DNA: TGTGCCAGCACCTCCGGGCGGGGGAACAATGAGCAGTTCTTC. Its protein is CASTSGRGNNEQFF.